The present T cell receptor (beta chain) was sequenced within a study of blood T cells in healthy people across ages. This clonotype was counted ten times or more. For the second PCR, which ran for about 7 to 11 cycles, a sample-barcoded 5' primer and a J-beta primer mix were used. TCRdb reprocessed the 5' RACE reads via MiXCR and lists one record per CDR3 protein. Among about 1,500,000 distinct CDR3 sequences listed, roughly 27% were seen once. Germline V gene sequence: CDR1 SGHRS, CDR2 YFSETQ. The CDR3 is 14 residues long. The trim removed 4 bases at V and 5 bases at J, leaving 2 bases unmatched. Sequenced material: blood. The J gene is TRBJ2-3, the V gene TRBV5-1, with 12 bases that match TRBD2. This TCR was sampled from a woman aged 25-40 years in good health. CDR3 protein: CASSLTSGGDTQYF. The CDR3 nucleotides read TGCGCCAGCAGCCTGACTAGCGGGGGAGATACGCAGTATTTT.